The 18 T cell receptor beta chains below come from one sample, sequenced in a study of cytomegalovirus exposure and HLA in healthy donors. The PCR contained 60 Vbeta and 13 Jbeta primers. Sequencing used immunoSEQ multiplex PCR; TCRdb keeps in-frame clones, though not all of them. The sample records roughly 170,000 clones, 76% being singletons. The sequenced material came from PBMCs. The source is a female donor in good health and CMV-seronegative.

The V gene is TRBV6-5, the J gene TRBJ1-2; 10 bases are a match to TRBD1. This CDR3 comprises 15 residues. Germline trimming cut 6 bases from V and 5 bases from J; bases unmatched to any gene: 9. Germline CDR1 MNHEY, CDR2 SVGAGI. The CDR3, as DNA: TGTGCCAGCAGCTGGACAGGGGGGATTGATTATGGCTACACCTTC. Translation gives CASSWTGGIDYGYTF.

This sequence joins TRBV9 and TRBJ1-2, with D possibly TRBD1 on 6 matching bases. The CDR3 runs to 14 residues. Germline lookup yields CDR1 SGDLS and CDR2 YYNGEE. The V gene lost 3 bases and the J gene lost 7 bases, with 16 bases spanning the gap. CDR3 coding DNA: TGTGCCAGCAGCGCCCGGACAGCAGAAGGTGGCTACACCTTC. This encodes CASSARTAEGGYTF.

J is TRBJ1-3 and V is TRBV18; tentative D call: TRBD1 (5 bases). Germline-derived CDR1 and CDR2 are KGHSH and LQKENI. CDR3 length: 15 residues. Trimming removed 3 bases from V and 4 bases from J, with 13 bases in between. The CDR3 DNA reads TGTGCCAGCTCACCCCCGGGACTCTCCGGAAACACCATATATTTT. Translated: CASSPPGLSGNTIYF.

This chain connects TRBV29-1 to TRBJ1-1; D is uncertain. Trimming removed 0 bases from V and 1 base from J, with 9 bases in between. Per germline, CDR1 SQVTM and CDR2 ANQGSEA. The CDR3 runs 14 residues. The CDR3 sequence: CSVEEGRGNTEAFF. CDR3 in DNA: TGCAGCGTTGAAGAAGGACGGGGGAACACTGAAGCTTTCTTT.

This chain connects TRBV19 to TRBJ1-6, with 9 bases identical to TRBD1. The trim removed 4 bases at V and 9 bases at J, leaving 7 bases unmatched. The CDR3 has 15 amino acids. The germline V gene has CDR1 LNHDA and CDR2 SQIVND (reference sequence). CDR3 in amino acids: CASSRQGDYGSPLHF. The CDR3, as DNA: TGTGCCAGTAGTAGACAGGGGGACTACGGTTCACCCCTCCACTTT.

This sequence joins TRBV7-9 and TRBJ1-6; no definite D call. Germline V gives CDR1 SEHNR, CDR2 FQNEAQ (reference sequence). V gave up 4 bases and J gave up 5 bases, with 12 bases separating them. This CDR3 comprises 15 residues. This chain's CDR3 is CASSSRDRNNSPLHF. The CDR3 DNA reads as TGTGCCAGCAGCTCTCGCGATAGAAATAATTCACCCCTCCACTTT.

The chain employs TRBV7-2 and TRBJ1-6; D is perhaps TRBD1 (5 bases). Trimming stripped 5 bases from V and 5 bases from J, with 13 bases between. CDR1 is SGHTA and CDR2 is FQGNSA in the germline V gene. This CDR3 is built from 15 residues. CDR3 amino acids: CASSPGPGNNSPLHF. For the CDR3, the DNA is TGTGCCAGCAGCCCTGGTCCAGGGAATAATTCACCCCTCCACTTT.

The rearrangement uses TRBV10-3 and TRBJ1-2, with D unclear. Per germline, CDR1 ENHRY and CDR2 SYGVKD. V lost 5 bases and J lost 8, with 12 bases in between. The CDR3 totals 12 residues. CDR3 residues: CAISLESRGYTF. The CDR3, as DNA: TGTGCCATCAGTCTGGAGTCGAGGGGCTACACCTTC.

The rearrangement joins TRBV19 to TRBJ2-1, with 12 bases matching TRBD2. V shed 1 base and J 7 bases; nucleotides not matched to a gene: 8. The CDR3 covers 17 residues. Germline V gene sequence: CDR1 LNHDA, CDR2 SQIVND (reference sequence). As DNA, the CDR3 is TGTGCCAGTAGTATAGTCCTAGCGGGAGGGCCGGGAAATGAGCAGTTCTTC. It is translated as CASSIVLAGGPGNEQFF.

This chain uses TRBV4-3 with TRBJ1-1, with a weak D call TRBD1 (5 bases). Trimming took off 4 bases at V and 1 base at J, with 10 bases between the two ends. This CDR3 contains 14 residues. CDR1 is LGHNA, CDR2 YSLEER, per germline. DNA of the CDR3: TGCGCCAGCAGCCCAAGGGGTTGGAACACTGAAGCTTTCTTT. Encoded protein: CASSPRGWNTEAFF.

The sample holds one count of this clone. The rearrangement uses TRBV7-9 and TRBJ1-1; TRBD1 might be the D (6 bases). Trimming stripped 2 bases from V and 7 bases from J, with 14 bases between. Per germline, CDR1 SEHNR and CDR2 FQNEAQ (reference sequence). The CDR3 length is 14 residues. The CDR3 here is CASSLPGQVVEAFF. In DNA, the CDR3 is TGTGCCAGCAGCTTACCGGGACAAGTCGTTGAAGCTTTCTTT.

This chain uses TRBV28 with TRBJ2-7, with 11 bases aligning to TRBD1. CDR3 length: 15 residues. The V segment lost 3 bases and the J segment 6 bases; nucleotides outside the gene matches: 7. In germline, CDR1 is MDHEN, CDR2 SYDVKM. CDR3 DNA sequence: TGTGCCAGCAGTTTCGAGCGGACAGGGGGCAGCGAGCAGTACTTC. It is translated as CASSFERTGGSEQYF.

The rearrangement uses TRBV28 and TRBJ2-7, with 10 nucleotides matching TRBD2. Germline CDR1 and CDR2: MDHEN and SYDVKM. V was pared by 6 bases and J by 3 bases, with 20 bases of the junction left unmatched. The CDR3 length is 19 residues. CDR3 in DNA: TGTGCCAGCAGCCCGGGGCCGAAACTAGCGGGGTCTCTCAGCTACGAGCAGTACTTC. It encodes CASSPGPKLAGSLSYEQYF.

This clone has a single count. The chain uses TRBV28 and TRBJ2-2; TRBD2 might be the D (5 bases). CDR1 is MDHEN and CDR2 is SYDVKM in the germline V gene. With 6 bases removed from V and 0 bases from J, the gap between germline ends came to 8 bases. The CDR3 spans 14 residues. The CDR3 nucleotides are TGTGCCAGCAGCCGGGAAGCGAACACCGGGGAGCTGTTTTTT. The encoded protein is CASSREANTGELFF.

The chain is built from TRBV9 and TRBJ2-5; TRBD2 is a possible D gene (6 bases). Trimming cost V 1 base and J 4 bases, with 11 bases left between them. Germline CDR1 reads SGDLS; CDR2 reads YYNGEE. The CDR3 has 14 amino acids. This CDR3 is CASSVSPEGETQYF. The CDR3 DNA reads as TGTGCCAGCAGCGTATCCCCGGAGGGAGAGACCCAGTACTTC.

As DNA, the CDR3 is TGTGCCTGGAGTGTCCGGGACAGGGAGTACTTC. This encodes CAWSVRDREYF. The chain links TRBV30 to TRBJ2-7; 9 bases map to TRBD1. The ends lost 0 bases at V and 11 bases at J; junction bases unmatched: 2. Germline V gene lookup returns CDR1 GTSNPN and CDR2 SVGIG (reference sequence). This CDR3 has 11 residues.

The V and J genes are TRBV19 and TRBJ1-5, with 7 bases that match TRBD1. Germline trimming cut 5 bases from V and 10 bases from J; bases unmatched to any gene: 11. The germline CDR1 and CDR2 sequences are LNHDA and SQIVND (reference sequence). This CDR3 contains 14 residues. The CDR3 DNA follows: TGTGCCAGTAGTTCGGGACAGTTCTCTGTTCCCCAGCATTTT. It yields the protein CASSSGQFSVPQHF.

This rearrangement joins TRBV4-3 to TRBJ2-5; D is possibly TRBD1 (5 bases). Looked up from germline, CDR1 is LGHNA and CDR2 is YSLEER. Trimming took off 1 base at V and 7 bases at J, with 10 bases between the two ends. This CDR3 contains 13 residues. DNA for the CDR3: TGCGCCAGCAGCCAAGGACAGTCCGGGACCCAGTACTTC. Amino acid sequence: CASSQGQSGTQYF.